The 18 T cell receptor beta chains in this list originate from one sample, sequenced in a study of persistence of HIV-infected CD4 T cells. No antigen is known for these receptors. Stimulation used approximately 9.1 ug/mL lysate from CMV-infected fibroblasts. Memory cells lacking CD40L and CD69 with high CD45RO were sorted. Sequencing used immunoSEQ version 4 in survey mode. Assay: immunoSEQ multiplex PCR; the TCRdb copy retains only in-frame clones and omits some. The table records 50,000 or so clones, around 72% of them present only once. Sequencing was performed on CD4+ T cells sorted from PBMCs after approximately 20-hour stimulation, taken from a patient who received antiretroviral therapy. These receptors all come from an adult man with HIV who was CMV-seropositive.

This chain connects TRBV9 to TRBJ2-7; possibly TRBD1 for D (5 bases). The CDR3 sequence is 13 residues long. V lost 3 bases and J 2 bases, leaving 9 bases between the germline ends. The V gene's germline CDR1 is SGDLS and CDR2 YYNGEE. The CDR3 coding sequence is TGTGCCAGCAGCGCCGACAGTACCTACGAGCAGTACTTC. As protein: CASSADSTYEQYF.

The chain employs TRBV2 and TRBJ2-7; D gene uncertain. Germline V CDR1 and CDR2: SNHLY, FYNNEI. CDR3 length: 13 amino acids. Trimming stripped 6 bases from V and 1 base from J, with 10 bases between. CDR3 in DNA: TGTGCCAGCAGCCTACCTAGGTCCTACGAGCAGTACTTC. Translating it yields CASSLPRSYEQYF.

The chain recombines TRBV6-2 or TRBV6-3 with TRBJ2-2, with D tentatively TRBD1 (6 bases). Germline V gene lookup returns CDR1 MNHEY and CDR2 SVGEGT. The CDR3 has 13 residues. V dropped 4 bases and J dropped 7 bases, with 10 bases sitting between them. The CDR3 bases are TGTGCCAGCAGTTTAGACAGGATCGGGGAGCTGTTTTTT. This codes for CASSLDRIGELFF.

CDR3 loop: CSVEGRKYEQYF. CDR3 bases: TGCAGCGTTGAAGGTCGGAAATACGAGCAGTACTTC. The V and J genes are TRBV29-1 and TRBJ2-7; D call uncertain. The CDR3 loop spans 12 amino acids. V was pared by 1 base and J by 4 bases, with 8 bases between. Germline-derived CDR1 and CDR2 are SQVTM and ANQGSEA.

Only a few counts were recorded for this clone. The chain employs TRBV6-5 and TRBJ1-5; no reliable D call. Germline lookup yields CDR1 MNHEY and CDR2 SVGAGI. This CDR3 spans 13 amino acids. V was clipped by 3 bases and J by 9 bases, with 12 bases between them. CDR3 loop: CASSYDYRGPQHF. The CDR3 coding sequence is TGTGCCAGCAGTTATGACTACCGGGGGCCCCAGCATTTT.

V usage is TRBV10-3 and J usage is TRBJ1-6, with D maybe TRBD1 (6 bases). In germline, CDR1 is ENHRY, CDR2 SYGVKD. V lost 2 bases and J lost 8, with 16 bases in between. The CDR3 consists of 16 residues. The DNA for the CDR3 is TGTGCCATCAGTGAGAAGGGGGGCCCAGGGGATTCACCCCTCCACTTT. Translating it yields CAISEKGGPGDSPLHF.

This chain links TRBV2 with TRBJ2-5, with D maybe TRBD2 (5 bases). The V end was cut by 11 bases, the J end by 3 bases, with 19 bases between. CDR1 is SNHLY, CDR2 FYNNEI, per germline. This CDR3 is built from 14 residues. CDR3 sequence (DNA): TGTGCCGGACTTCAAACCGGTTGGGAAGAGACCCAGTACTTC. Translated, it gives CAGLQTGWEETQYF.

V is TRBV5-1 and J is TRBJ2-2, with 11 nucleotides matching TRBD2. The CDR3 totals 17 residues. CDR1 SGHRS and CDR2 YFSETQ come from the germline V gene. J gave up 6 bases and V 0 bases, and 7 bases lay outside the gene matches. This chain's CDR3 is CASSLATLAGDPGELFF. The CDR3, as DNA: TGCGCCAGCAGCTTGGCCACACTAGCGGGAGATCCCGGGGAGCTGTTTTTT. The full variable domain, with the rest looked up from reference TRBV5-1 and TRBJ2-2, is KAGVTQTPRYLIKTRGQQVTLSCSPISGHRSVSWYQQTPGQGLQFLFEYFSETQRNKGNFPGRFSGRQFSNSRSEMNVSTLELGDSALYLCASSLATLAGDPGELFFGEGSRLTVL.

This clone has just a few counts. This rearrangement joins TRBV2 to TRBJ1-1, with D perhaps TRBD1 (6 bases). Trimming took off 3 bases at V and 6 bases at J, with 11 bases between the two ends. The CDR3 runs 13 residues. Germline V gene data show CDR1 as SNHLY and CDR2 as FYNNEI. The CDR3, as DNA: TGTGCCAGCAGTGAGGGGGCAGCGCCTGAAGCTTTCTTT. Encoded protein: CASSEGAAPEAFF.

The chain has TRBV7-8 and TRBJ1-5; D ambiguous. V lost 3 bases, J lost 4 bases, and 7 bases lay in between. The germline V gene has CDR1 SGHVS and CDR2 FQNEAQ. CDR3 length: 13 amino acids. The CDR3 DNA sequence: TGTGCCAGCAGCTTCCAGGATAATCAGCCCCAGCATTTT. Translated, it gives CASSFQDNQPQHF.

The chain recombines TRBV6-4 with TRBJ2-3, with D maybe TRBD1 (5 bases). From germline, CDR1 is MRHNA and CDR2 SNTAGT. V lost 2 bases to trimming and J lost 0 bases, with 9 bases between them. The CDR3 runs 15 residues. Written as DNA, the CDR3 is TGTGCCAGCAGTGACACCGGACATAGCACAGATACGCAGTATTTT. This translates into CASSDTGHSTDTQYF.

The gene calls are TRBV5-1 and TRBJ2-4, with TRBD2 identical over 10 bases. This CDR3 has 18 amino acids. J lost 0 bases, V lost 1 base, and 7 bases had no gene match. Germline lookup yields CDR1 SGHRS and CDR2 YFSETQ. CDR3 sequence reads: CASSLRTSGPLAKNIQYF. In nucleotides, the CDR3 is TGCGCCAGCAGCTTGAGGACTAGCGGTCCCCTAGCCAAAAACATTCAGTACTTC.

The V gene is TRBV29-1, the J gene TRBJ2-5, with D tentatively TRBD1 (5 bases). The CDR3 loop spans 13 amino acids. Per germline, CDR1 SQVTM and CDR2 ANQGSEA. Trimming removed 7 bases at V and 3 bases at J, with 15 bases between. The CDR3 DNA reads TGCAGCGCTGACCAGGGTGGGAAAGAGACCCAGTACTTC. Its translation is CSADQGGKETQYF.

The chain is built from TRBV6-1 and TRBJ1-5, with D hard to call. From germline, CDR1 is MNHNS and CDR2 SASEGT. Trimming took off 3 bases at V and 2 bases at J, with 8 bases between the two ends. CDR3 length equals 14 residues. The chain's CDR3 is CASSDRSGNQPQHF. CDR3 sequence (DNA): TGTGCCAGCAGTGACCGGAGTGGCAATCAGCCCCAGCATTTT.

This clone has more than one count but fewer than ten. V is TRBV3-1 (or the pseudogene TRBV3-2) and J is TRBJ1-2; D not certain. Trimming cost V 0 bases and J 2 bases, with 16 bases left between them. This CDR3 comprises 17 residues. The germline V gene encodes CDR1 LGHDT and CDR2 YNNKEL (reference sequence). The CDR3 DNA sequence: TGTGCCAGCAGCCAAGATCGGCGGGCTGGGCAGAACTATGGCTACACCTTC. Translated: CASSQDRRAGQNYGYTF.

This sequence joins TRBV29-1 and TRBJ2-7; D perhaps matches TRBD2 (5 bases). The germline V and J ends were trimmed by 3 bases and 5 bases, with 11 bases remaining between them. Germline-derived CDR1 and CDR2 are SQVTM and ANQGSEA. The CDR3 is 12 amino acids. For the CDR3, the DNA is TGCAGCGTTGACGAGGGTTTCCACGAGCAGTACTTC. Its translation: CSVDEGFHEQYF.

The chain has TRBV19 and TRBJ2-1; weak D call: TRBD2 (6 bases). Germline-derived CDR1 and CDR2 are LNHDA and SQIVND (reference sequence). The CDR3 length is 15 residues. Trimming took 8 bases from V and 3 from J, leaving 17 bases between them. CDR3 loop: CASVGGSLGYNEQFF. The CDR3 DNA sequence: TGTGCCAGTGTTGGGGGGTCCTTGGGCTACAATGAGCAGTTCTTC.

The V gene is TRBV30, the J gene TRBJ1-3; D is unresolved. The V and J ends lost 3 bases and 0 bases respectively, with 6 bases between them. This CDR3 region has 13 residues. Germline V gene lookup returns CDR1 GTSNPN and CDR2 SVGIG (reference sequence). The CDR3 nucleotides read TGTGCCTGGAGCTGGAACTCTGGAAACACCATATATTTT. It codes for CAWSWNSGNTIYF.